This T cell receptor (beta chain) was documented in a study of tumor-infiltrating lymphocytes in primary liver carcinoma. Broader study findings: The difference in top-250-clone fraction between tumors and blood was significant, favoring tumors (p = 0.039). Found in all five tumor regions were only about 8-25% of top clones.

As regards this clonotype: The antigen is undetermined. The CDR3 carries no conserved terminal phenylalanine or tryptophan, so it likely arises from a read error.

Germline assignment: CDR1 MGHRA and CDR2 YSYEKL. This CDR3 is 15 amino acids long. Total RNA amounting to 500 ng was the source from which TCR beta cDNA was made with a constant-region primer. TCR beta libraries came from three nested multiplex PCR rounds using slightly modified ARM-PCR. Use of TRBV1-TRBV30 forward primers with a C-beta reverse primer characterized the first two PCR rounds, which lasted around 9 cycles each. TCRdb processed the multiplex PCR reads anew with MiXCR; each CDR3 protein has one entry. Of about 100,000 distinct CDR3 sequences listed, around 66% were seen once; the top ten hold 9.5% to 15%. It was from approximately 20-30 mg of unsorted bulk tissue that RNA and DNA were co-extracted.

The sequenced material came from liver tumor tissue from sampling region 2. Specified subset: tumor region T2, inferior pole. The chain is built from TRBV4-1 and TRBJ2-5, with D possibly being TRBD1 or TRBD2 (5 bases each). The TCR comes from a woman in her sixties or seventies with primary liver carcinoma and hepatitis B virus infection. The CDR3 region has the DNA TGCGCCAGCAGCCAAGATTTGGGGGATTGGGAGATCCAGTACTAC. Protein: CASSQDLGDWEIQYY.